This T cell receptor beta chain was recovered during a study of regulatory T cells in long-lasting Graves disease. To make TCR beta libraries, researchers used iRepertoire HTBI primers and Arm-PCR of CDR3 regions. TCRdb reprocessed the multiplex PCR reads with MiXCR, giving one entry per CDR3 protein. The sample lists roughly 500,000 distinct CDR3 sequences, about 13% occurring once. V dropped 8 bases and J dropped 2; count of bases not matched to a gene: 8. From germline, CDR1 is SQVTM and CDR2 ANQGSEA. This CDR3 comprises 15 residues. Time point noted: newly diagnosed GD, antithyroid drugs for less than 3 months. Researchers made the TCR library from RNA that was extracted from PBMCs. Another study also made use of these data, one on T cells in Graves' hyperthyroidism and ophthalmopathy.

The sequencing used peripheral blood mononuclear cells (PBMCs), collected at new diagnosis, from a patient treated with antithyroid drugs. The V call is TRBV29-1, the J call TRBJ2-5; TRBD2 matches 13 bases. The receptor's source is a man aged 25-40 years with Graves disease. The CDR3 is CSSMGLAGLQETQYF. The CDR3 DNA is TGCAGCTCAATGGGACTAGCGGGATTACAAGAGACCCAGTACTTC.